The clone carrying this T cell receptor beta chain was detected many times. Its antigen is unidentified. This specimen belongs to a study of T-cell reconstitution after alpha-beta-depleted transplantation in children. Study observations and caveats: At one year after transplant, newly produced T cells mostly accounted for T-cell counts and diversity.

The authors prepared the TCRbeta library with unique molecular identifiers. Each CDR3 protein gets one entry after TCRdb re-called the PCR reads with MiXCR. The sample records roughly 220,000 distinct CDR3 sequences, roughly 8.1% being singletons. The V gene lost 5 bases and the J gene lost 0 bases, with 10 bases spanning the gap. The CDR3 totals 15 residues. Per the germline V gene, CDR1 is ENHRY and CDR2 is SYGVKD. This sequence joins TRBV10-3 and TRBJ1-4, with TRBD1 as a possible D gene (6 bases). The specimen comprised PBMCs, mostly from graft donor cells, sampled 360 days after TCRalphabeta/CD19-depleted stem cell transplant. The TCR comes from a male patient aged 2-15 years who had a stem cell transplant for acute myeloid leukemia, so the T cells may come from the graft donor. The CDR3 DNA is TGTGCCATCAGTCAGGGGCCCGCAACTAATGAAAAACTGTTTTTT. Amino acids: CAISQGPATNEKLFF.